This T cell receptor (beta chain) was captured by sequencing in a study of T cell responses to AZD1222 COVID-19 vaccine (TCRdb year 2021). Regarding the study in general: A total of 233 trial participants underwent TCR sequencing, of whom around 200 received two doses of AZD1222 and about 25 received two doses of the MenACWY control vaccine. Enrollment into the trials was organized by age into subgroups of 18-55, 56-69 and 70-plus years, and those subgroups contained roughly 150, 30 and 60 TCR-sequenced participants, respectively.

The CDR3 regions of human TCRbeta chains were analyzed by immunosequencing. The original pipeline was this. Repertoire TCRs were checked for matches against a reference library of SARS-CoV-2-specific TCRs that had been generated using the MIRA antigen-specificity platform. Breadth was defined as the fraction of unique TCRs that were SARS-CoV-2-associated, and depth was defined as the fraction of total T cells that were SARS-CoV-2-associated. Using the MIRA data, each spike-specific TCR was mapped to the spike region that the TCR reacts to and placed in a CD4 or CD8 class. Log10-transformed breadth and depth values were compared by one-way ANOVA with Sidak's multiple comparisons tests. TCRdb stores this immuneACCESS table with in-frame sequences only. Part of the clones is absent; in the studies checked, under half of the shortfall reflects unresolved V genes, and no reason is known for the rest. V and J calls and clone size are copied from that table; D and trimming were computed from the DNA. The sample includes 180,000 or so clones, with about 88% observed a single time. The top ten constitute about 25% of the sample.

Details on this clone: Its antigen is still unknown. Base qualities are not at hand, and no much larger clone is one base apart.

V is cut by 5 bases and J by 3 bases, and the space between the germline ends is 19 bases. The CDR3 runs 16 residues from the cysteine to the phenylalanine. Only the CDR3 part of the read is kept: 48 bases, read in frame from the first base. Sequences SGHTA (CDR1) and FQGNSA (CDR2) are obtained from the germline V gene. Results and caveats for the whole study, not just this receptor: In the small 56-69-year group, the increase in depth fell short of significance, most likely because of low power. Only five or six AZD1222 recipients were SARS-CoV-2 seropositive at baseline, limiting conclusions about previously exposed vaccinees. No day 14 peak-response samples were available, so repertoires were characterized only after the peak T cell response. After two AZD1222 doses, spike-specific TCR breadth and depth were significantly higher than at day 0 and than in MenACWY recipients. Participants were mostly white British and included more females than males, and it was suggested by the authors that clonal diversity may have been underestimated. Epitopes outside the regions mutated in the B.1.351 and B.1.1.7 variants were reportedly recognized by nearly half of the unique spike-specific TCRs. The whole spike protein was spanned by vaccine-associated CD4 TCRs, and dominant responses were seen in regions 160-218 and 743-854.

The time point label, as the study defines it: about 28 days (+/-7) after the second vaccine dose. Because spike-specific TCR depth and breadth did not differ between the two schedules, AZD1222 recipients who got a second dose at roughly 4 weeks were pooled with those who got a second dose at roughly 12 weeks. Vaccinee samples were obtained from the UK trials COV001 and COV002, which included a single-blind randomized controlled phase 2/3 trial of AZD1222 (ChAdOx1 nCoV-19) in healthy adults. Trial participant PBMC samples were collected at day 0 and day 28 after the second dose for TCRbeta chain sequencing.

Sequencing used peripheral blood, obtained 28 days after the second AZD1222 dose. This receptor was taken from an adult who received the AZD1222 COVID-19 vaccine. The chain employs TRBV7-2 and TRBJ1-1; the D gene lacks a confident call. In nucleotides, the sequence is TGTGCCAGCAGCCCTAGGGCTCTCCCTGGGCACACTGAAGCTTTCTTT. Its coded protein is CASSPRALPGHTEAFF.